The 5 T cell receptor beta chains in this list originate from one sample, sequenced in a study of shared clonotypes between healthy human individuals. The protocol was immunoSEQ multiplex PCR, while the TCRdb copy is restricted to in-frame clones and leaves out a portion. This sample has about 660,000 clones; approximately 79% occur once, and the top ten carry roughly 1.7%. Sequenced input: memory CD4+ T cells sorted from blood. As for subset: CD45RA-negative fraction. These receptors all stem from a woman in her 30s in good health.

The chain couples TRBV19 to TRBJ1-5; D gene uncertain. The ends were cut back, 1 base at V and 7 bases at J, with 11 bases in the middle. This CDR3 contains 14 residues. The germline CDR1 and CDR2 sequences are LNHDA and SQIVND (reference sequence). The CDR3 DNA is TGTGCCAGTAGTATAGTCGGGGTACGACAGCCCCAGCATTTT. Residues: CASSIVGVRQPQHF.

The genes are TRBV5-6 and TRBJ2-5, with TRBD2 matching over 14 bases. The CDR3 totals 17 residues. The V segment lost 3 bases and the J segment 1 base; nucleotides outside the gene matches: 5. Germline CDR1 SGHDT, CDR2 YYEEEE. The CDR3 sequence is CASSSPGLAGVQETQYF. The CDR3 nucleotides are TGTGCCAGCAGCTCTCCGGGACTAGCGGGAGTCCAAGAGACCCAGTACTTC.

This chain connects TRBV7-9 to TRBJ1-1; D is unclear. V was trimmed by 2 bases and J by 3 bases, leaving 4 bases between them. Germline assignment: CDR1 SEHNR and CDR2 FQNEAQ (reference sequence). This CDR3 comprises 12 residues. CDR3 DNA: TGTGCCAGCAGCTTATATGACACTGAAGCTTTCTTT. Its protein product is CASSLYDTEAFF. Full variable domain (rest looked up from reference TRBV7-9 and TRBJ1-1): DTGVSQNPRHKITKRGQNVTFRCDPISEHNRLYWYRQTLGQGPEFLTYFQNEAQLEKSRLLSDRFSAERPKGSFSTLEIQRTEQGDSAMYLCASSLYDTEAFFGQGTRLTVV.

This chain joins TRBV28 and TRBJ2-1; TRBD2 matches 14 bases. The CDR3 has 20 amino acids. Germline CDR1 is MDHEN and CDR2 is SYDVKM. V trimming: 5 bases; J trimming: 0 bases; junction bases outside the gene matches: 12. CDR3 in amino acids: CASSLPGLAGGTSSYNEQFF. The CDR3 DNA sequence: TGTGCCAGCAGTCTCCCCGGACTAGCGGGGGGTACGAGCTCCTACAATGAGCAGTTCTTC.

This clone was counted a single time. The J gene is TRBJ2-7, the V gene TRBV6-6; 9 nucleotides align to TRBD1. This CDR3 has 15 amino acids. Losses at the gene ends were 2 bases for V and 5 bases for J; bases not matched to a gene: 7. CDR1 is MNHNY, CDR2 SVGAGI, per germline (reference sequence). The CDR3 loop reads CASSYADRGGHEQYF. The CDR3 coding sequence is TGTGCCAGCAGTTACGCGGACAGGGGCGGCCACGAGCAGTACTTC.